The 17 T cell receptor beta chains below all came from one sample that was sequenced in a study of blood T cell repertoires in COVID-19. Here immunoSEQ multiplex PCR was the method, and the copy in TCRdb shows in-frame clones only, minus some. Of about 84,000 clones detected, about 80% appear once; the ten largest clones hold 5.7%. The sequenced material came from peripheral blood. These receptors were collected from a man aged 45-60 years with active or convalescent COVID-19.

V is TRBV5-1 and J is TRBJ1-3; weak D call: TRBD1 (5 bases). V lost 3 bases and J lost 1, with 11 bases in between. Germline values: CDR1 SGHRS, CDR2 YFSETQ. This CDR3 is built from 15 residues. The CDR3 bases are TGCGCCAGCAGCTCGATAGGGGCTTCTGGAAACACCATATATTTT. Protein product: CASSSIGASGNTIYF.

The rearrangement uses TRBV4-2 and TRBJ2-1, with TRBD2 matching 12 bases. The CDR3 runs to 19 residues. Per germline, CDR1 LGHNA and CDR2 YNFKEQ. J gave up 8 bases and V 0 bases, and 14 bases lay outside the gene matches. CDR3 protein: CASSQEIDLASGGVDEQFF. In nucleotides, the CDR3 is TGTGCCAGCAGCCAAGAGATCGATCTGGCTAGCGGGGGGGTCGATGAGCAGTTCTTC.

This clone was found once. The chain has TRBV12-5 and TRBJ2-5; 7 bases are shared with TRBD2. The CDR3 is made up of 13 amino acids. Germline loops: CDR1 LGHNT, CDR2 FRNRAP. After removal of 4 bases from V and 5 bases from J, the junction contained 4 bases not matched to a gene. In DNA form, the CDR3 reads TGTGCTAGTGGTTCCCGGGACTATGAGACCCAGTACTTC. Protein: CASGSRDYETQYF. The whole variable domain, remainder taken from reference TRBV12-5 and TRBJ2-5, is DARVTQTPRHKVTEMGQEVTMRCQPILGHNTVFWYRQTMMQGLELLAYFRNRAPLDDSGMPKDRFSAEMPDATLATLKIQPSEPRDSAVYFCASGSRDYETQYFGPGTRLLVL.

The rearrangement joins TRBV3-1 (or the pseudogene TRBV3-2) to TRBJ1-4; possibly TRBD1 for D (6 bases). Trimming shortened V by 5 bases and J by 2 bases, and 15 bases separated the two germline ends. The CDR3 has 16 residues. Germline loops: CDR1 LGHDT, CDR2 YNNKEL (reference sequence). The CDR3 reads CASSYSGTPTNEKLFF. CDR3 nucleotide sequence: TGTGCCAGCAGCTATTCCGGGACACCCACTAATGAAAAACTGTTTTTT.

The rearrangement joins TRBV18 to TRBJ2-7; a weak D match, TRBD2 (6 bases). This CDR3 region has 13 residues. The V end was cut by 3 bases, the J end by 3 bases, with 9 bases between. Germline V gene sequence: CDR1 KGHSH, CDR2 LQKENI. In nucleotides, the CDR3 is TGTGCCAGCTCACCGGCGGGGATCTACGAGCAGTACTTC. Translating it yields CASSPAGIYEQYF.

V usage is TRBV7-8 and J usage is TRBJ1-5, with a weak D call TRBD1 (6 bases). Germline CDR1 is SGHVS and CDR2 is FQNEAQ. The CDR3 extends over 13 amino acids. Between the trimmed V and J ends, which lost 0 bases and 9 bases, there was a span of 9 bases. The CDR3 nucleotides are TGTGCCAGCAGCTTAGCCAGGGGCGGGCCCCAGCATTTT. Translating it yields CASSLARGGPQHF.

The rearrangement joins TRBV7-3 to TRBJ1-1; possibly TRBD1 for D (6 bases). CDR1 is SGHTA and CDR2 is FQGTGA in the germline V gene. V lost 5 bases, J lost 6 bases, and 22 bases lay in between. This CDR3 region has 16 residues. The CDR3 reads CASSPQGAGGRAEAFF. CDR3 DNA sequence: TGTGCCAGCAGCCCCCAAGGAGCGGGGGGCCGGGCTGAAGCTTTCTTT.

This clone appeared a single time. The chain joins TRBV12-3 or TRBV12-4 to TRBJ1-2, with 8 positions matching TRBD1. The trim removed 3 bases at V and 8 bases at J, leaving 5 bases unmatched. CDR3 length equals 13 residues. The DNA of the CDR3 is TGTGCCAGCAGTTTGGGACAGGATGGCGGCTACACCTTC. Translated, it gives CASSLGQDGGYTF.

Within the sample, this clone is medium-sized. The gene calls are TRBV2 and TRBJ2-1, with 9 bases that match TRBD2. The CDR3 totals 15 residues. Germline CDR1 and CDR2: SNHLY and FYNNEI. After removal of 7 bases from V and 8 bases from J, the junction contained 12 bases not matched to a gene. CDR3 nucleotide sequence: TGTGCCAGCAATCCTAGCGGGGCCCGGCGGGATGAGCAGTTCTTC. Its translation is CASNPSGARRDEQFF.

The genes are TRBV7-4 and TRBJ2-3; tentatively, D is TRBD2 (6 bases). V lost 3 bases and J lost 5, with 30 bases in between. This CDR3 is built from 20 residues. Germline values: CDR1 SGHVT, CDR2 SQSDAQ. Here the CDR3 DNA reads TGTGCCAGCAGCTTGACCAACTGCCCCCTACTAGCCCCACTGGGAGATACGCAGTATTTT. This gives the protein CASSLTNCPLLAPLGDTQYF. The full variable domain, with the rest looked up from reference TRBV7-4 and TRBJ2-3, is GAGVSQSPRYKVAKRGRDVALRCDSISGHVTLYWYRQTLGQGSEVLTYSQSDAQRDKSGRPSGRFSAERPERSVSTLKIQRTEQGDSAVYLCASSLTNCPLLAPLGDTQYFGPGTRLTVL.

The chain links TRBV2 to TRBJ1-1; D remains ambiguous. Trimming took 8 bases from V and 3 from J, leaving 13 bases between them. The CDR3 extends over 13 amino acids. Germline values: CDR1 SNHLY, CDR2 FYNNEI. The DNA of the CDR3 is TGTGCCAGCGGAGGTCAGACTTACACTGAAGCTTTCTTT. The encoded protein is CASGGQTYTEAFF.

This clone was seen only a few times. The V call is TRBV6-1, the J call TRBJ1-1; the D gene is possibly TRBD1 (6 bases). V was cut by 2 bases and J by 3 bases, with 7 bases left in between. From germline, CDR1 is MNHNS and CDR2 SASEGT. This CDR3 has 13 residues. For the CDR3, the DNA is TGTGCCAGCAGTGAACAGGGGTACACTGAAGCTTTCTTT. Encoded protein: CASSEQGYTEAFF.

The chain recombines TRBV7-2 with TRBJ2-7, with D perhaps matching TRBD2 (5 bases). Trimming took 1 base from V and 7 from J, leaving 23 bases between them. The length of the CDR3 is 17 residues. Germline V lookup: CDR1 SGHTA, CDR2 FQGNSA. This CDR3 is CASSLDRLRAFLGEQYF. In nucleotides, the CDR3 is TGTGCCAGCAGCTTAGATCGGCTGCGGGCGTTCCTGGGGGAGCAGTACTTC.

This clone was counted between two and nine times. This chain uses TRBV9 with TRBJ1-5; D unclear. Germline V gene data show CDR1 as SGDLS and CDR2 as YYNGEE. V was cut by 7 bases and J by 0 bases, with 8 bases left in between. This CDR3 comprises 13 residues. Here the CDR3 reads CASGSASNQPQHF. The DNA of the CDR3 is TGTGCCAGCGGTAGTGCTAGCAATCAGCCCCAGCATTTT.

This clone has just a few counts. This rearrangement joins TRBV10-2 to TRBJ2-2; 8 positions match TRBD1. CDR1 and CDR2 from the germline V gene are WSHSY and SAAADI. The trim removed 7 bases at V and 6 bases at J, leaving 13 bases unmatched. The CDR3 is 16 amino acids. Here the CDR3 DNA reads TGCGCCAGCACCACCGCGCGGACAGGGAGATCCGGGGAGCTGTTTTTT. It specifies CASTTARTGRSGELFF.

The gene calls are TRBV19 and TRBJ2-1; D ambiguous. Germline CDR1 is LNHDA and CDR2 is SQIVND (reference sequence). The CDR3 covers 11 residues. V lost 3 bases to trimming and J lost 8 bases, with 5 bases between them. The CDR3 sequence is CASSISYEQFF. The CDR3 coding sequence is TGTGCCAGTAGTATTTCGTATGAGCAGTTCTTC. The complete variable domain, with remaining parts taken from reference TRBV19 and TRBJ2-1, reads DGGITQSPKYLFRKEGQNVTLSCEQNLNHDAMYWYRQDPGQGLRLIYYSQIVNDFQKGDIAEGYSVSREKKESFPLTVTSAQKNPTAFYLCASSISYEQFFGPGTRLTVL.

The J gene is TRBJ1-2, the V gene TRBV6-6; a weak D match, TRBD1 (5 bases). The CDR3 consists of 16 residues. CDR1 and CDR2 (germline): MNHNY, SVGAGI (reference sequence). V was shortened by 0 bases and J by 3 bases, with 14 bases between the two germline ends. CDR3 coding DNA: TGTGCCAGCAGTTACTCTATGACTGTCAGGGACTATGGCTACACCTTC. It is translated as CASSYSMTVRDYGYTF.